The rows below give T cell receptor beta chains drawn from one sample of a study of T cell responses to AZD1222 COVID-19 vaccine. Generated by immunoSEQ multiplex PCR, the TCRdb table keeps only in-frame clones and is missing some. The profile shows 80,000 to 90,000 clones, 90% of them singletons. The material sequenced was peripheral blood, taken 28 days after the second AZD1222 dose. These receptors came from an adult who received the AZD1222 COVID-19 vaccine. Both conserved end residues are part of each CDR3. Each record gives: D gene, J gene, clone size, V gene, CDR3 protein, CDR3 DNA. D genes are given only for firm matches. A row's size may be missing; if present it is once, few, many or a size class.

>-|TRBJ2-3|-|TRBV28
CASSLRQHTTDTQYF
TGTGCCAGCAGTTTGAGGCAGCATACCACAGATACGCAGTATTTT
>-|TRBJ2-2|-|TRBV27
CASSLEATTNTGELFF
TGTGCCAGCAGTTTAGAGGCGACAACGAACACCGGGGAGCTGTTTTTT
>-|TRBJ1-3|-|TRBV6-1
CASSEPGSNTIYF
TGTGCCAGCAGTGAACCAGGGTCGAACACCATATATTTT
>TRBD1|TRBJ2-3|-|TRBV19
CASTSIRDRGRGTDTQYF
TGTGCCAGTACCTCCATCCGGGACAGGGGACGGGGCACAGATACGCAGTATTTT
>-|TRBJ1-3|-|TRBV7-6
CASSPSRGSGNTIYF
TGTGCCAGCAGCCCCTCGAGAGGGTCTGGAAACACCATATATTTT
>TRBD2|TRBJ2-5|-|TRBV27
CASSLWASGGQETQYF
TGTGCCAGCAGTTTATGGGCTAGCGGGGGCCAAGAGACCCAGTACTTC
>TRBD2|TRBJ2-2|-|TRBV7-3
CASSLPTSGGANTGELFF
TGTGCCAGCAGCTTACCGACTAGCGGGGGCGCGAACACCGGGGAGCTGTTTTTT
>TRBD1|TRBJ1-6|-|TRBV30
CAWVGQNNSPLHF
TGTGCCTGGGTGGGACAGAATAATTCACCCCTCCACTTT
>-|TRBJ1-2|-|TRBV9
CASSVYLTGNLSYTF
TGTGCCAGCAGCGTCTACCTAACAGGGAACTTAAGCTACACCTTC
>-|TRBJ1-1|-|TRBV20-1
CSARIQNEAFF
TGCAGTGCTAGAATACAGAATGAAGCTTTCTTT
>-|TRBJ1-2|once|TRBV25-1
CASSDFGQNYGYTF
TGTGCCAGCAGTGATTTCGGACAAAACTATGGCTACACCTTC
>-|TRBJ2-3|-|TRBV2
CASSDITDTQYF
TGTGCCAGCAGTGACATCACAGATACGCAGTATTTT
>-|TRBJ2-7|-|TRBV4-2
CASSQEYGPYEQYF
TGTGCCAGCAGCCAAGAATACGGGCCCTACGAGCAGTACTTC
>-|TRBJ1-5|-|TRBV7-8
CASSLWGNSNQPQHF
TGTGCCAGCAGCTTGTGGGGAAATAGCAATCAGCCCCAGCATTTT
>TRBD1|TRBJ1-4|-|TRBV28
CASSLGGQGGEKLFF
TGTGCCAGCAGTTTAGGGGGACAGGGGGGTGAAAAACTGTTTTTT
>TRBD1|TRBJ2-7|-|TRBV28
CASSDRAGKTEQYF
TGTGCCAGCAGCGACAGGGCAGGGAAGACCGAGCAGTACTTC
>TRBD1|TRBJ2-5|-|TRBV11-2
CASSPQEGQERGETQYF
TGTGCCAGCAGCCCTCAAGAGGGACAGGAAAGGGGCGAGACCCAGTACTTC
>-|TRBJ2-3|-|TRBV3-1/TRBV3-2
CASSPGERSTDTQYF
TGTGCCAGCAGCCCGGGGGAGCGGAGCACAGATACGCAGTATTTT
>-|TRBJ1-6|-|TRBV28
CASSPPRGVSYNSPLHF
TGTGCCAGCAGTCCCCCCCGGGGAGTCTCCTATAATTCACCCCTCCACTTT
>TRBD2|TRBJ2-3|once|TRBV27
CASSLTGNSGGARDTQYF
TGTGCCAGCAGTTTGACCGGGAATAGCGGGGGGGCACGCGATACGCAGTATTTT
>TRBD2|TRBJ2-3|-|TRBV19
CASSIGTSGKDTQYF
TGTGCCAGTAGTATCGGGACTAGCGGTAAAGATACGCAGTATTTT
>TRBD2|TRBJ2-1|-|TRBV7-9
CASNPRTSGGSYNEQFF
TGTGCCAGCAACCCAAGGACTAGCGGGGGGTCCTACAATGAGCAGTTCTTC
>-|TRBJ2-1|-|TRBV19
CASSIRQGGFMNEQFF
TGTGCCAGTAGTATCCGACAGGGAGGCTTTATGAATGAGCAGTTCTTC
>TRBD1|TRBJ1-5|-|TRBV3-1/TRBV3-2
CASSSGQGLQPQHF
TGTGCCAGCAGCTCGGGACAGGGGCTCCAGCCCCAGCATTTT
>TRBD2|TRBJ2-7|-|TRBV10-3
CAISGGDSYEQYF
TGTGCCATCAGCGGGGGGGACTCCTACGAGCAGTACTTC
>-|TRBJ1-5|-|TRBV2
CASSELGSNQPQHF
TGTGCCAGCAGTGAATTGGGTAGCAATCAGCCCCAGCATTTT
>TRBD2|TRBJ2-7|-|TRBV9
CASSASGGAGEQYF
TGTGCCAGCAGCGCGAGCGGGGGTGCGGGGGAGCAGTACTTC
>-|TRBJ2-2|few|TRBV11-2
CASSLDKGTGELFF
TGTGCCAGCAGCTTAGACAAGGGAACCGGGGAGCTGTTTTTT
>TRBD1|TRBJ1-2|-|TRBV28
CASSYAGTGVGYGYTF
TGTGCCAGCAGTTACGCCGGGACAGGGGTGGGCTATGGCTACACCTTC
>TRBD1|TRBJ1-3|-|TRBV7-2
CASSLQPPGQGNTIYF
TGTGCCAGCAGCTTGCAACCCCCGGGACAGGGGAACACCATATATTTT
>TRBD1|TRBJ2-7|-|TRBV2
CASSEIVWGQGGNRSYYEQYF
TGTGCCAGCAGTGAAATAGTTTGGGGACAGGGTGGAAATCGTTCCTACTACGAGCAGTACTTC
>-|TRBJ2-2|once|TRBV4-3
CASSQDPLTGGDHRAGELFF
TGCGCCAGCAGCCAAGATCCCCTAACAGGCGGCGACCATAGGGCCGGGGAGCTGTTTTTT
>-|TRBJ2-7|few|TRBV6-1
CASSEQGGEQYF
TGTGCCAGCAGTGAACAGGGTGGAGAGCAGTACTTC